This T cell receptor beta chain was captured by sequencing in a study of T cell changes during pregnancy in multiple sclerosis. After removal of 4 bases from V and 1 base from J, the junction contained 2 bases not matched to a gene. This CDR3 is built from 14 residues. Germline-derived CDR1 and CDR2 are SGHTA and FQGNSA. The data were produced by immunoSEQ multiplex PCR, yet TCRdb's version contains in-frame clones alone and is incomplete. Here the sample spans 45,000 to 75,000 clones, nearly 95% being singletons. The TCR was taken from a female donor with multiple sclerosis, enrolled in a pregnancy study. The starting material was peripheral blood, obtained in the first trimester of pregnancy. The chain uses TRBV7-2 and TRBJ2-7; TRBD1 aligns across 9 bases. Written as DNA, the CDR3 is TGTGCCAGCAGCTCAGGGACAGGGTCCTACGAGCAGTACTTC. Its translation: CASSSGTGSYEQYF. Full variable domain (missing parts from reference TRBV7-2 and TRBJ2-7): GAGVSQSPSNKVTEKGKDVELRCDPISGHTALYWYRQSLGQGLEFLIYFQGNSAPDKSGLPSDRFSAERTGGSVSTLTIQRTQQEDSAVYLCASSSGTGSYEQYFGPGTRLTVT.